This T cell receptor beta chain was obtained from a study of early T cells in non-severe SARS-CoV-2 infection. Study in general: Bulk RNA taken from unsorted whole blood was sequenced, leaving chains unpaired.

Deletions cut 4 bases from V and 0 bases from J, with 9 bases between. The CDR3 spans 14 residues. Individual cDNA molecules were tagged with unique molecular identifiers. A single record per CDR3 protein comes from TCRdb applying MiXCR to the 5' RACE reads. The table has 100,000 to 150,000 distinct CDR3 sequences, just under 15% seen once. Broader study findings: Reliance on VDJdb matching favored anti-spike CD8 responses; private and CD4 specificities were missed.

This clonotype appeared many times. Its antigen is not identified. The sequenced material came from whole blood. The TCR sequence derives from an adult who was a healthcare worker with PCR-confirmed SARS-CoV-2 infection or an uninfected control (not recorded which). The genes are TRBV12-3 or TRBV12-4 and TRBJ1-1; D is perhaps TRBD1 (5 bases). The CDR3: CASSSGRVNTEAFF. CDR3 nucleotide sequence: TGTGCCAGCAGTTCGGGACGGGTGAACACTGAAGCTTTCTTT.